Listed below are T cell receptor beta chains from one sample, sequenced in a study of blood T cell repertoires in COVID-19. Assay: immunoSEQ multiplex PCR; the TCRdb copy retains only in-frame clones and omits some. The sample holds some 74,000 clones; around four fifths are singletons and the top ten take about 10%. The sequenced material came from peripheral blood. These receptors all stem from a woman in her fifties or sixties with acute or convalescent COVID-19. Each CDR3 is given with its conserved first and last residue. Fields, in order: clone size, D gene, J gene, V gene, CDR3 protein, CDR3 DNA. D genes are given only for firm matches. The size field is filled for only some rows; it gives once, few, many or a size class.

clone_size: -; d_call: -; j_call: TRBJ2-3; v_call: TRBV19; cdr3_aa: CASKPGSSTDTQYF; cdr3_nt: TGTGCCAGTAAGCCCGGGTCTAGCACAGATACGCAGTATTTT
clone_size: -; d_call: TRBD2; j_call: TRBJ2-5; v_call: TRBV5-1; cdr3_aa: CASKIGGNQETQYF; cdr3_nt: TGCGCCAGCAAGATCGGGGGGAACCAAGAGACCCAGTACTTC
clone_size: -; d_call: -; j_call: TRBJ2-6; v_call: TRBV29-1; cdr3_aa: CSVSSGANVLTF; cdr3_nt: TGCAGCGTCTCCTCTGGGGCCAACGTCCTGACTTTC
clone_size: -; d_call: -; j_call: TRBJ2-7; v_call: TRBV3-1/TRBV3-2; cdr3_aa: CASSQDVYEQYF; cdr3_nt: TGTGCCAGCAGCCAAGACGTATACGAGCAGTACTTC
clone_size: once; d_call: -; j_call: TRBJ2-1; v_call: TRBV11-2; cdr3_aa: CASSLSAGGYNEQFF; cdr3_nt: TGTGCCAGCAGCTTAAGTGCCGGGGGTTACAATGAGCAGTTCTTC
clone_size: -; d_call: -; j_call: TRBJ2-7; v_call: TRBV11-2; cdr3_aa: CASSPRRMLGEQYF; cdr3_nt: TGTGCCAGCAGCCCTAGACGTATGTTGGGCGAGCAGTACTTC
clone_size: -; d_call: -; j_call: TRBJ2-7; v_call: TRBV7-8; cdr3_aa: CASSSLTGFSSYEQYF; cdr3_nt: TGTGCCAGCAGCTCTCTGACAGGTTTTAGCTCCTACGAGCAGTACTTC
clone_size: once; d_call: -; j_call: TRBJ2-5; v_call: TRBV15; cdr3_aa: CATSREKGGQETQYF; cdr3_nt: TGTGCCACCAGCAGGGAAAAGGGGGGGCAAGAGACCCAGTACTTC
clone_size: -; d_call: -; j_call: TRBJ2-1; v_call: TRBV6-5; cdr3_aa: CASRPGVNNEQFF; cdr3_nt: TGTGCCAGCAGGCCAGGGGTTAACAATGAGCAGTTCTTC
clone_size: -; d_call: TRBD1; j_call: TRBJ2-7; v_call: TRBV10-3; cdr3_aa: CAISEAAWDSSNEQYF; cdr3_nt: TGTGCCATCAGTGAGGCAGCCTGGGACAGTTCTAATGAGCAGTACTTC
clone_size: -; d_call: -; j_call: TRBJ1-1; v_call: TRBV4-1; cdr3_aa: CASSQGPMGLGQTNTEAFF; cdr3_nt: TGCGCCAGCAGCCAAGGACCTATGGGTTTGGGACAAACGAACACTGAAGCTTTCTTT
clone_size: -; d_call: -; j_call: TRBJ2-1; v_call: TRBV5-1; cdr3_aa: CASSLAVLEGEQFF; cdr3_nt: TGCGCCAGCAGCTTGGCAGTCCTAGAGGGTGAGCAGTTCTTC
clone_size: -; d_call: -; j_call: TRBJ1-2; v_call: TRBV27; cdr3_aa: CASSLAGNYGYTF; cdr3_nt: TGTGCCAGCAGTTTGGCCGGGAACTATGGCTACACCTTC
clone_size: -; d_call: TRBD2; j_call: TRBJ2-2; v_call: TRBV5-4; cdr3_aa: CASSPPSGRKGELFF; cdr3_nt: TGTGCCAGCTCCCCCCCTAGCGGGAGAAAGGGGGAGCTGTTTTTT
clone_size: few; d_call: -; j_call: TRBJ2-2; v_call: TRBV29-1; cdr3_aa: CSGRGPGTGELFF; cdr3_nt: TGCAGCGGGAGGGGGCCGGGCACCGGGGAGCTGTTTTTT
clone_size: once; d_call: TRBD2; j_call: TRBJ2-2; v_call: TRBV7-2; cdr3_aa: CASSPTGTSGRAGELFF; cdr3_nt: TGTGCCAGCAGCCCAACCGGGACTAGCGGGAGAGCCGGGGAGCTGTTTTTT
clone_size: -; d_call: TRBD1; j_call: TRBJ1-2; v_call: TRBV19; cdr3_aa: CASRTGGDYGYTF; cdr3_nt: TGTGCCAGCCGGACAGGGGGGGACTATGGCTACACCTTC
clone_size: few; d_call: -; j_call: TRBJ2-3; v_call: TRBV6-2/TRBV6-3; cdr3_aa: CASSAWGDLDTQYF; cdr3_nt: TGTGCCAGCAGCGCGTGGGGCGATTTAGATACGCAGTATTTT
clone_size: few; d_call: TRBD1; j_call: TRBJ1-5; v_call: TRBV12-3/TRBV12-4; cdr3_aa: CASSPPGGRPQHF; cdr3_nt: TGTGCCAGCAGTCCCCCAGGGGGAAGACCCCAGCATTTT
clone_size: -; d_call: TRBD2; j_call: TRBJ2-4; v_call: TRBV4-3; cdr3_aa: CASSRLAGEVIQYF; cdr3_nt: TGCGCCAGCAGCCGCCTAGCGGGAGAGGTCATTCAGTACTTC
clone_size: few; d_call: -; j_call: TRBJ2-7; v_call: TRBV2; cdr3_aa: CASGLALYEQYF; cdr3_nt: TGTGCCAGCGGTTTAGCTCTCTACGAGCAGTACTTC
clone_size: -; d_call: -; j_call: TRBJ1-5; v_call: TRBV2; cdr3_aa: CASSAQTYRPQHF; cdr3_nt: TGTGCCAGCAGTGCCCAAACCTATCGGCCCCAGCATTTT
clone_size: -; d_call: TRBD1; j_call: TRBJ1-4; v_call: TRBV28; cdr3_aa: CASSSGTGSNLGEKLFF; cdr3_nt: TGTGCCAGCAGTTCCGGGACAGGGTCCAACTTAGGTGAAAAACTGTTTTTT
clone_size: once; d_call: -; j_call: TRBJ2-1; v_call: TRBV29-1; cdr3_aa: CSANGVEQFF; cdr3_nt: TGCAGCGCCAACGGAGTGGAACAGTTCTTC